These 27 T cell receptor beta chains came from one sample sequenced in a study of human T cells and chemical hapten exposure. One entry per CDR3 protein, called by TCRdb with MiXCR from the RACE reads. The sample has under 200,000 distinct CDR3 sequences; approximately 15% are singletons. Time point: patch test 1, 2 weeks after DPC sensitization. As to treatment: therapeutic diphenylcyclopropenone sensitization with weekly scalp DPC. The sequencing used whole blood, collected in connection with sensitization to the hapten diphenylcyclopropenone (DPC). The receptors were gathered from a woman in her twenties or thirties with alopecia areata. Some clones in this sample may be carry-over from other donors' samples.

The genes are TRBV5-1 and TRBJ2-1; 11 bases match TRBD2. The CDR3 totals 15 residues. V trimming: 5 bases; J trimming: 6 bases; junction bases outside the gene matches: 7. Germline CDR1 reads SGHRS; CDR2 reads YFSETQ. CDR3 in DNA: TGCGCCAGCAGATTTAGCGGGGGGGCTCCCAATGAGCAGTTCTTC. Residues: CASRFSGGAPNEQFF.

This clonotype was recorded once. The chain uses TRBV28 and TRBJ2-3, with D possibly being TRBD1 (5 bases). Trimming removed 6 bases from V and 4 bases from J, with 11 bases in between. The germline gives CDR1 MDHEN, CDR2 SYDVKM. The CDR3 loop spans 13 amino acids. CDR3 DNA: TGTGCCAGCAGATTGACAGTCCCAGATACGCAGTATTTT. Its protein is CASRLTVPDTQYF.

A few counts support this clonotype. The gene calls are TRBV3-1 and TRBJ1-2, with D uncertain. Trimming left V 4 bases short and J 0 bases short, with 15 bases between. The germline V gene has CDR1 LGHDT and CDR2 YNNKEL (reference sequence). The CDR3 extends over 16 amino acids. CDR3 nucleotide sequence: TGTGCCAGCAGCCCCTCATCGGGTCTTACTAACTATGGCTACACCTTC. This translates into CASSPSSGLTNYGYTF.

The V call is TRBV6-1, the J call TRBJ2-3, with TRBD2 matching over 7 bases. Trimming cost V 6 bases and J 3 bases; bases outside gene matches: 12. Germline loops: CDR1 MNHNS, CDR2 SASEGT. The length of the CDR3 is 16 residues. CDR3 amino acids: CASRLFTVGGTDTQYF. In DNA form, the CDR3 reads TGTGCCAGCAGGTTATTTACAGTGGGAGGGACAGATACGCAGTATTTT.

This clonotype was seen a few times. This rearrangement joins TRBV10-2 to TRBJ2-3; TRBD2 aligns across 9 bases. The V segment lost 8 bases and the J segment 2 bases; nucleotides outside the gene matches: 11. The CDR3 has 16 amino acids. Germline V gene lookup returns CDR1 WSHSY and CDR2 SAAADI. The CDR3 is CASRPLLAGITDTQYF. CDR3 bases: TGCGCCAGCCGCCCCCTCCTAGCGGGGATCACAGATACGCAGTATTTT.

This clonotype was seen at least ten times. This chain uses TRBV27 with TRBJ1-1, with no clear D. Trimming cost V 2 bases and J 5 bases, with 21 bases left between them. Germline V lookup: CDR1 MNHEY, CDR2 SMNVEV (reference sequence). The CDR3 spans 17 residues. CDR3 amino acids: CASSLGEPGRRGTEAFF. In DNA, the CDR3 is TGTGCCAGCAGTTTAGGGGAGCCAGGCCGCCGTGGGACTGAAGCTTTCTTT.

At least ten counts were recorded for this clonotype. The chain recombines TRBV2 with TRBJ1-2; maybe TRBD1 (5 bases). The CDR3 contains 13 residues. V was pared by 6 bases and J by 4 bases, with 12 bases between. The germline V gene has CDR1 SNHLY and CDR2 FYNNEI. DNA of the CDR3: TGTGCCAGCAGCAAGACAGTCTCCTATGGCTACACCTTC. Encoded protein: CASSKTVSYGYTF.

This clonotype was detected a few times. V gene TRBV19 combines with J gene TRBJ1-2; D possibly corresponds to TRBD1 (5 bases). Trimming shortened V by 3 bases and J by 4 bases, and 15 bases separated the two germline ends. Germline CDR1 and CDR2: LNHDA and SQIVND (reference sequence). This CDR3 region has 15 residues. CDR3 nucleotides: TGTGCCAGTAGTATTGGTCAGGGTCGAAGCTATGGCTACACCTTC. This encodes CASSIGQGRSYGYTF.

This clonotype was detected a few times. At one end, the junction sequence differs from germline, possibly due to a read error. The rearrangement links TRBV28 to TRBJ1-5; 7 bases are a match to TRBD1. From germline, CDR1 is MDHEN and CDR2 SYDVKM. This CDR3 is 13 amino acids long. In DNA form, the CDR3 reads TGTGCCAGCTCAGAACCTGTCGACAGGGCGCCATCGTTT. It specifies CASSEPVDRAPSF.

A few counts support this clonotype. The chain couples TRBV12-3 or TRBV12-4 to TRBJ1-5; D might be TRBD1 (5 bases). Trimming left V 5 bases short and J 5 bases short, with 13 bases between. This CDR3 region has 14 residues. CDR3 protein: CASSPGLQDQPQHF. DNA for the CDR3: TGTGCCAGCAGTCCAGGGTTGCAGGATCAGCCCCAGCATTTT.

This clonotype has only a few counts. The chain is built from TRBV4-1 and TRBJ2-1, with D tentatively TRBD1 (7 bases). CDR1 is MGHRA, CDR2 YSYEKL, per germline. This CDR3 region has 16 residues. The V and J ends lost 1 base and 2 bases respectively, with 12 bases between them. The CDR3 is CASSQGRGQTYNEQFF. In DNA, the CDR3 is TGCGCCAGCAGCCAAGGGCGGGGACAGACCTACAATGAGCAGTTCTTC.

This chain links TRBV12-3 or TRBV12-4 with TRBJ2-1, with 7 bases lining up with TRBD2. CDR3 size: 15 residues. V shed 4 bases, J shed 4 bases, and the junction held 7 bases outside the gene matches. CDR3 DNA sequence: TGTGCCAGCAGTTCTAGTAGCGGGCCATACAATGAGCAGTTCTTC. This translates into CASSSSSGPYNEQFF.

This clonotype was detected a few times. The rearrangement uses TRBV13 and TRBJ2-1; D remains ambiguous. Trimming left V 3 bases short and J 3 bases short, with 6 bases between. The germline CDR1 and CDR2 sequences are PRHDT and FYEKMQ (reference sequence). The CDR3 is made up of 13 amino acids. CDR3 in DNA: TGTGCCAGCAGCTTCTGGAGCTACAATGAGCAGTTCTTC. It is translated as CASSFWSYNEQFF.

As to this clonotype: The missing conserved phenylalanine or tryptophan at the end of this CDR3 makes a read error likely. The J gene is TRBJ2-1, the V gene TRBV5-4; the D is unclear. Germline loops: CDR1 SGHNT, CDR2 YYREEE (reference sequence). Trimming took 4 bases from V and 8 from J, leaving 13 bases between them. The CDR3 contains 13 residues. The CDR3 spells CASSPKPEYEQFY. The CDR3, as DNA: TGTGCCAGCAGCCCCAAACCAGAGTATGAGCAGTTCTAC.

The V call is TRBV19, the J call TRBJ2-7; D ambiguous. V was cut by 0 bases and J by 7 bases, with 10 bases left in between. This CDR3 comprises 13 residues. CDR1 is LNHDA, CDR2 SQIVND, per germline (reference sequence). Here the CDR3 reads CASSIDPSREQYF. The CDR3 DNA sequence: TGTGCCAGTAGTATAGATCCTAGTCGAGAGCAGTACTTC.

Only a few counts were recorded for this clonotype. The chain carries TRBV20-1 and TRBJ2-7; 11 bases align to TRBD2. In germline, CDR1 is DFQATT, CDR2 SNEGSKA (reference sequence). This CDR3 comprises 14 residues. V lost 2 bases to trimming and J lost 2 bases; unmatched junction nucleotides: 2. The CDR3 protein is CSARTSGGTYEQYF. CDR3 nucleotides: TGCAGTGCTAGAACTAGCGGGGGCACCTACGAGCAGTACTTC.

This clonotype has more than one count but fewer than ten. Here the CDR3 reads CASSQKTGRRAYEQYF. The CDR3 region has the DNA TGTGCCAGCAGCCAGAAAACAGGGAGGAGGGCCTACGAGCAGTACTTC. The chain carries TRBV3-1 and TRBJ2-7; D is perhaps TRBD1 or TRBD2 (6 bases each). This CDR3 region has 16 residues. The germline CDR1 and CDR2 sequences are LGHDT and YNNKEL (reference sequence). The ends were cut back, 3 bases at V and 2 bases at J, with 17 bases in the middle.

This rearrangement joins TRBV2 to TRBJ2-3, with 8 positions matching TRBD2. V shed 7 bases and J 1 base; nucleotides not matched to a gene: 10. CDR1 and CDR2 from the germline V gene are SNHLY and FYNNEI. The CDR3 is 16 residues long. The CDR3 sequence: CASKGREAGGTDTQYF. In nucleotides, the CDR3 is TGTGCCAGCAAGGGGAGGGAAGCGGGAGGCACAGATACGCAGTATTTT.

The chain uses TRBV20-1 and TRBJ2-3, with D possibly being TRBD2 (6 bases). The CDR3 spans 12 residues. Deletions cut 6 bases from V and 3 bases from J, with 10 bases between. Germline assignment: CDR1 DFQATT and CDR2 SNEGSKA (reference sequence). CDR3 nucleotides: TGCAGTGCGAACCGGGGGACAGATACGCAGTATTTT. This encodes CSANRGTDTQYF.

CDR3 nucleotides: TGTGCCAGCAGCCCCGCGGGACTGGCCGTTGGGCAGTTCTTC. Its protein product is CASSPAGLAVGQFF. The V call is TRBV7-2, the J call TRBJ2-1; D is perhaps TRBD2 (6 bases). V was shortened by 5 bases and J by 12 bases, with 20 bases between the two germline ends. Germline V gene sequence: CDR1 SGHTA, CDR2 FQGNSA. There are 14 residues in the CDR3.

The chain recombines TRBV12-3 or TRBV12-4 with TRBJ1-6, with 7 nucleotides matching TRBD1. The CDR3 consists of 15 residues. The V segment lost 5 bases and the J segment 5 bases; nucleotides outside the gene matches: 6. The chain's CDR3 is CASSNRDSNNSPLHF. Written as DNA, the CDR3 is TGTGCCAGCAGTAACCGGGACAGTAATAATTCACCCCTCCACTTT.

CDR3 loop: CASSVDPQVTEAFF. DNA for the CDR3: TGTGCCAGCAGCGTAGACCCGCAGGTCACTGAAGCTTTCTTT. The V and J genes are TRBV9 and TRBJ1-1, with D hard to call. This CDR3 has 14 residues. Per germline, CDR1 SGDLS and CDR2 YYNGEE. V lost 0 bases, J lost 4 bases, and 10 bases lay in between.

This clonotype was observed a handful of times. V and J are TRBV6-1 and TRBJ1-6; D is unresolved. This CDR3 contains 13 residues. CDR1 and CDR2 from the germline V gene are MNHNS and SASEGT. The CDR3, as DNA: TGTGCGTCACACTATGCGGATAATTCACCCCTCCACTTT. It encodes CASHYADNSPLHF.

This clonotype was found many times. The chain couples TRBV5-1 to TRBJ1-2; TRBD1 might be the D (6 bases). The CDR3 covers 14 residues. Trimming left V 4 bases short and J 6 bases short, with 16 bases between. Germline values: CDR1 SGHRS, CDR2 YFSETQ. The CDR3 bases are TGCGCCAGCAGCACCCAGGACAGATTAGATGGCTACACCTTC. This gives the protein CASSTQDRLDGYTF.

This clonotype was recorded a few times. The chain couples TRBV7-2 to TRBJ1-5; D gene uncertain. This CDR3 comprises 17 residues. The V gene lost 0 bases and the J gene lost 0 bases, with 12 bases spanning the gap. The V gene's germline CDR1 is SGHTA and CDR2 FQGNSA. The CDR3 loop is CASSLAWAPSSNQPQHF. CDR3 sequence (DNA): TGTGCCAGCAGCTTAGCCTGGGCTCCTTCTAGCAATCAGCCCCAGCATTTT.

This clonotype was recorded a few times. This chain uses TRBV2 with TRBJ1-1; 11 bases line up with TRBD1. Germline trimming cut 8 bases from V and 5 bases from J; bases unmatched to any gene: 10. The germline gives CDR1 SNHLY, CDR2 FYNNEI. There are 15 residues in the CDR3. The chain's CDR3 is CASEGTGGRRTEAFF. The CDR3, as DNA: TGTGCCAGCGAAGGGACAGGGGGTCGGCGGACTGAAGCTTTCTTT.

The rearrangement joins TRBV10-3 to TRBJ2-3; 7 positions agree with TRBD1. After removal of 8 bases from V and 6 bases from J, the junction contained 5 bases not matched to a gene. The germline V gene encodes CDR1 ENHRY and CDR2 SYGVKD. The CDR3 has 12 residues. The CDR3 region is CAIRDRADTQYF. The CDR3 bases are TGTGCCATCCGCGACAGGGCGGATACGCAGTATTTT.